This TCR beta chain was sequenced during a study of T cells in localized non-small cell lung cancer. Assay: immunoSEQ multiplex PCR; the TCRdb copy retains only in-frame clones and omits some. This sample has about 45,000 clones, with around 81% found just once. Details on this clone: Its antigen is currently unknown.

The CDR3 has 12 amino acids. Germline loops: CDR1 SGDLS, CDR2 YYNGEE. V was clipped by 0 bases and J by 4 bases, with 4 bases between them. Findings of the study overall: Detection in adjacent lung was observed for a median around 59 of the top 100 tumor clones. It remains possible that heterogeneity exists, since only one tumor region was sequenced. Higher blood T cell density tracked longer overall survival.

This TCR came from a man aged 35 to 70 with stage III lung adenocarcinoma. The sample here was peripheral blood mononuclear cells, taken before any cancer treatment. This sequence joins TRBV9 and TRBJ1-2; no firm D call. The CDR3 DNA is TGTGCCAGCAGCGTAGGCGGCTATGGCTACACCTTC. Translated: CASSVGGYGYTF.